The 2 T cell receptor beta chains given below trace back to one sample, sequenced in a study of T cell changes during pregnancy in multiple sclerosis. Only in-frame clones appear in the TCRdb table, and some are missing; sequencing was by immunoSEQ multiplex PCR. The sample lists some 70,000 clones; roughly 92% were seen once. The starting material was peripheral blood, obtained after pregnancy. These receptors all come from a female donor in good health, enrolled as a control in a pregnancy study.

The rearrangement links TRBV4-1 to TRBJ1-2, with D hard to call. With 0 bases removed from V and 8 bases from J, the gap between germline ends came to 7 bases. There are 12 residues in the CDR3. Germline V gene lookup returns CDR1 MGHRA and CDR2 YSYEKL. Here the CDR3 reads CASSQERGGYTF. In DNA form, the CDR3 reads TGCGCCAGCAGCCAAGAGCGGGGAGGCTACACCTTC.

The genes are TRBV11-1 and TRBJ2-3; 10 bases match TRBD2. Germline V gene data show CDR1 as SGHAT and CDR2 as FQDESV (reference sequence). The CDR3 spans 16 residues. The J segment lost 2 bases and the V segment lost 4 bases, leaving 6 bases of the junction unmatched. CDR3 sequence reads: CASSSEAGGFTDTQYF. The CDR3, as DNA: TGTGCCAGCAGCTCGGAAGCGGGAGGGTTCACAGATACGCAGTATTTT.